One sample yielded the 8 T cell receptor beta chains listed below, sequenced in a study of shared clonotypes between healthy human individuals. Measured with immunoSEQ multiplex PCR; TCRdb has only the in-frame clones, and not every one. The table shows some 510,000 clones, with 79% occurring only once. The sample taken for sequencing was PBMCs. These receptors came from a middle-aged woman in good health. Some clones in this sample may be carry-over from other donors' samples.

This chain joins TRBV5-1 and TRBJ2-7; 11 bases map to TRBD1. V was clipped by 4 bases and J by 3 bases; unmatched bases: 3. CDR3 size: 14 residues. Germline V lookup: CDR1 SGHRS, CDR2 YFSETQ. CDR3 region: CASSPGTGGYEQYF. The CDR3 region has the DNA TGCGCCAGCAGCCCCGGGACAGGGGGCTACGAGCAGTACTTC.

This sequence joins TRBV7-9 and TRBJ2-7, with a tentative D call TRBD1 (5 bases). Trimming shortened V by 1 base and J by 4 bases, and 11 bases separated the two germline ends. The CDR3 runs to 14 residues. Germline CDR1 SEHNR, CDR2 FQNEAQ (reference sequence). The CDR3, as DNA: TGTGCCAGCAGCTTAGGCCCAGGGCCTTACGAGCAGTACTTC. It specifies CASSLGPGPYEQYF.

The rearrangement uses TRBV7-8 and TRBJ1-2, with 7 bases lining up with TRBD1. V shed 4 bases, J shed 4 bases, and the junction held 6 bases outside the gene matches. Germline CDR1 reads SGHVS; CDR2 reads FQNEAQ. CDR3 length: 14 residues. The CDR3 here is CASSSSRDSYGYTF. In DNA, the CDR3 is TGTGCCAGCAGCTCATCCCGGGACAGCTATGGCTACACCTTC.

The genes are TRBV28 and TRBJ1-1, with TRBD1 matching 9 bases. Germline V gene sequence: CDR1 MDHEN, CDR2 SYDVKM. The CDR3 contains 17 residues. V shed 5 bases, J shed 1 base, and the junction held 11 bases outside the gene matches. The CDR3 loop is CASSQRDRGWANTEAFF. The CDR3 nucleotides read TGTGCCAGCAGTCAACGAGACAGGGGGTGGGCGAACACTGAAGCTTTCTTT. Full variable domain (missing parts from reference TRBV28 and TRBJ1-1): DVKVTQSSRYLVKRTGEKVFLECVQDMDHENMFWYRQDPGLGLRLIYFSYDVKMKEKGDIPEGYSVSREKKERFSLILESASTNQTSMYLCASSQRDRGWANTEAFFGQGTRLTVV.

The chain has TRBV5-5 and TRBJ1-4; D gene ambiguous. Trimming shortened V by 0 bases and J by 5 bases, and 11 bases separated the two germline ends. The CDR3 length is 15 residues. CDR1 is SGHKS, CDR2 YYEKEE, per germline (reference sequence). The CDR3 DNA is TGTGCCAGCAGCTTGGTTGGACGCTACAATGAAAAACTGTTTTTT. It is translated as CASSLVGRYNEKLFF.

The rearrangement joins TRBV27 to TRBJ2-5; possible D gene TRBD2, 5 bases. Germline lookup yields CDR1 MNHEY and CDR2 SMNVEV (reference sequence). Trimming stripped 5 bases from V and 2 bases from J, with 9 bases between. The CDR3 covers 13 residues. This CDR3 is CASSPREQETQYF. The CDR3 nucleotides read TGTGCCAGCAGTCCCCGGGAACAAGAGACCCAGTACTTC.

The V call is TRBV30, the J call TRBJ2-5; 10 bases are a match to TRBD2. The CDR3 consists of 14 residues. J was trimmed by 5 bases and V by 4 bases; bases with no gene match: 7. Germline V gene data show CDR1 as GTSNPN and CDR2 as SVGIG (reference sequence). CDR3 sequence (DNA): TGTGCCTGGACCCAAAGCGGGAGGGGTGAGACCCAGTACTTC. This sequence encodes CAWTQSGRGETQYF.

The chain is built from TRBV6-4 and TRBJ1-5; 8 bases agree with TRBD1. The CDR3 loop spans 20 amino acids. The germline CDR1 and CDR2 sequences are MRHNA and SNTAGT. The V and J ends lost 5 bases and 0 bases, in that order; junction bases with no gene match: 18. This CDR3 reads CASSHLPPWTGRFSNQPQHF. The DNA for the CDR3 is TGTGCCAGCAGTCATCTACCCCCATGGACAGGGAGATTTAGCAATCAGCCCCAGCATTTT.